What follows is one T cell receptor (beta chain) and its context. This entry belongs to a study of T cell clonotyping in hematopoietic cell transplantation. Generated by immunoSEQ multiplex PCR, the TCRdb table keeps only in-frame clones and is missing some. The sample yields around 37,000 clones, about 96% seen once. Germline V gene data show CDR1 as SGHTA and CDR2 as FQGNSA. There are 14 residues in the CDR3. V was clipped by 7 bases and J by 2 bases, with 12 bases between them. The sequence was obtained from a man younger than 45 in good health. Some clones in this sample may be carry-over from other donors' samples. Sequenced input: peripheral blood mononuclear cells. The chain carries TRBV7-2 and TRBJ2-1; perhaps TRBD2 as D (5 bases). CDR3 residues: CASTSKTTYNEQFF. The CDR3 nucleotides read TGTGCCAGCACCTCTAAGACTACCTACAATGAGCAGTTCTTC.